Shown below are 27 T cell receptor beta chains from a single sample sequenced in a study of shared clonotypes between healthy human individuals. TCRdb's table, derived via immunoSEQ multiplex PCR, lists solely in-frame clones and lacks some. This table holds over a million clones, approximately 80% found once. Sequencing was carried out using memory CD4+ T cells from PBMCs. Indicated subset: CD45RA-negative fraction. The source is a man between 18 and 35 years old in good health. Some clones in this sample may be carry-over from other donors' samples.

The chain combines TRBV7-6 with TRBJ1-6; TRBD1 might be the D (5 bases). This CDR3 has 12 amino acids. The V gene's germline CDR1 is SGHVS and CDR2 FNYEAQ. V was trimmed by 4 bases and J by 7 bases, leaving 5 bases between them. CDR3 sequence reads: CASSSGNSPLHF. The DNA for the CDR3 is TGTGCCAGCAGCTCAGGGAATTCACCCCTCCACTTT.

At least ten counts were recorded for this clone. The sample holds other DNA sequences that translate to the same CDR3. The chain employs TRBV27 and TRBJ2-1; D is ambiguous. Trimming shortened V by 3 bases and J by 10 bases, and 7 bases separated the two germline ends. The CDR3 extends over 11 amino acids. Germline V gene data show CDR1 as MNHEY and CDR2 as SMNVEV (reference sequence). CDR3 DNA sequence: TGTGCCAGCAGTTTTCTAGGAGAGCAGTTCTTC. Its translation: CASSFLGEQFF.

Points on this clone: The sample has other DNA sequences that encode this CDR3 too. The V and J genes are TRBV2 and TRBJ1-2, with 10 bases that match TRBD1. With V trimmed by 6 bases and J by 8 bases, 9 bases remained unmatched. The CDR3 is made up of 14 amino acids. CDR1 SNHLY and CDR2 FYNNEI come from the germline V gene. This chain's CDR3 is CASSAGTGAQGYTF. As DNA, the CDR3 is TGTGCCAGCAGCGCCGGGACAGGGGCACAGGGCTACACCTTC.

The chain links TRBV5-1 to TRBJ1-4; D perhaps matches TRBD1 (6 bases). The CDR3 has 14 amino acids. Germline V gene lookup returns CDR1 SGHRS and CDR2 YFSETQ. Trimming left V 2 bases short and J 8 bases short, with 13 bases between. The CDR3 protein is CASSFTGNEEKLFF. DNA of the CDR3: TGCGCCAGCAGCTTTACAGGGAATGAGGAAAAACTGTTTTTT.

J is TRBJ2-2 and V is TRBV30; D is unresolved. This CDR3 is 15 amino acids long. CDR1 and CDR2 from the germline V gene are GTSNPN and SVGIG (reference sequence). Trimming shortened V by 2 bases and J by 2 bases, and 12 bases separated the two germline ends. CDR3 amino acids: CAWSYGHRNTGELFF. As DNA, the CDR3 is TGTGCCTGGAGTTACGGGCATAGAAACACCGGGGAGCTGTTTTTT.

The gene calls are TRBV6-1 and TRBJ2-7; 9 bases map to TRBD2. Trimming at V came to 4 bases and at J to 5 bases, leaving 9 bases not matched to a gene. Germline values: CDR1 MNHNS, CDR2 SASEGT. CDR3 length equals 15 residues. In DNA form, the CDR3 reads TGTGCCAGCAGTGTAGGCGGGAGGGTGTACGACGAGCAGTACTTC. This encodes CASSVGGRVYDEQYF.

This CDR3 reads CASGPESGAVGRQFF. CDR3 DNA sequence: TGTGCTAGTGGTCCCGAGAGCGGGGCCGTCGGGCGGCAGTTCTTC. The rearrangement joins TRBV12-5 to TRBJ2-1; 7 bases agree with TRBD2. V was clipped by 5 bases and J by 12 bases; unmatched bases: 16. Germline V gene lookup returns CDR1 LGHNT and CDR2 FRNRAP. CDR3 length equals 15 residues.

The gene calls are TRBV5-6 and TRBJ2-3; perhaps TRBD2 as D (6 bases). Germline V CDR1 and CDR2: SGHDT, YYEEEE. V was shortened by 4 bases and J by 4 bases, with 10 bases between the two germline ends. The CDR3 sequence is 13 residues long. The CDR3 spells CASSVTRADTQYF. The CDR3 DNA reads as TGTGCCAGCAGCGTGACTAGGGCAGATACGCAGTATTTT. The full variable domain, with the rest looked up from reference TRBV5-6 and TRBJ2-3, is DAGVTQSPTHLIKTRGQQVTLRCSPKSGHDTVSWYQQALGQGPQFIFQYYEEEERQRGNFPDRFSGHQFPNYSSELNVNALLLGDSALYLCASSVTRADTQYFGPGTRLTVL.

The chain is built from TRBV7-2 and TRBJ2-1; unclear D gene. This CDR3 spans 11 amino acids. The V gene's germline CDR1 is SGHTA and CDR2 FQGNSA. Between the trimmed V and J ends, which lost 4 bases and 10 bases, there was a span of 8 bases. CDR3 bases: TGTGCCAGCAGCTATACAAAAGAGCAGTTCTTC. Protein: CASSYTKEQFF.

The chain joins TRBV28 to TRBJ2-2; 13 bases match TRBD2. V lost 5 bases and J lost 7; bases outside the gene matches: 10. The CDR3 covers 17 residues. CDR1 is MDHEN and CDR2 is SYDVKM in the germline V gene. The CDR3 DNA is TGTGCCAGCAGTCCAACCACTAGCGGGAGGGTCGTCGGGGAGCTGTTTTTT. Protein product: CASSPTTSGRVVGELFF. The variable domain in full, completed from reference TRBV28 and TRBJ2-2, reads DVKVTQSSRYLVKRTGEKVFLECVQDMDHENMFWYRQDPGLGLRLIYFSYDVKMKEKGDIPEGYSVSREKKERFSLILESASTNQTSMYLCASSPTTSGRVVGELFFGEGSRLTVL.

This clone was seen more than once but under ten times. V and J are TRBV2 and TRBJ1-5; perhaps TRBD1 as D (5 bases). Germline V CDR1 and CDR2: SNHLY, FYNNEI. The V end was cut by 3 bases, the J end by 4 bases, with 16 bases between. The CDR3 is 16 residues long. The CDR3 here is CASSDLSGTSNQPQHF. For the CDR3, the DNA is TGTGCCAGCAGTGATTTATCTGGGACGAGTAATCAGCCCCAGCATTTT.

V is TRBV7-2 and J is TRBJ2-7; TRBD1 matches 7 bases. Per germline, CDR1 SGHTA and CDR2 FQGNSA. J was trimmed by 2 bases and V by 5 bases; bases with no gene match: 6. The CDR3 sequence is 14 residues long. CDR3 loop: CASSPTGQPYEQYF. CDR3 nucleotides: TGTGCCAGCAGCCCCACGGGACAGCCCTACGAGCAGTACTTC.

In the case of this clone: Distinct nucleotide sequences in the sample also encode this CDR3. This chain connects TRBV29-1 to TRBJ2-7; 10 nucleotides line up with TRBD2. The CDR3 has 13 residues. Germline V gives CDR1 SQVTM, CDR2 ANQGSEA. The V gene end was trimmed by 7 bases and the J gene end by 2 bases; junction bases not matched to a gene: 5. The CDR3 bases are TGCAGCGCACGGACTAGCGGAACCTACGAGCAGTACTTC. Amino acid sequence: CSARTSGTYEQYF.

The gene calls are TRBV23-1 and TRBJ1-2; D may be TRBD1 (6 bases). TRBV23-1 is treated as an ORF (open reading frame) with a function not yet certain. V lost 3 bases, J lost 6 bases, and 17 bases lay in between. The CDR3 spans 15 residues. The CDR3 spells CASSHYETGLHGYTF. CDR3 bases: TGCGCCAGCAGTCACTACGAGACAGGCCTACATGGCTACACCTTC.

The chain links TRBV5-4 to TRBJ1-4, with D possibly being TRBD1 (6 bases). The V end lost 4 bases, the J end lost 5 bases, and 15 bases lay between the germline ends. CDR3 length equals 15 residues. Germline V CDR1 and CDR2: SGHNT, YYREEE (reference sequence). This CDR3 reads CASSPQGVGNEKLFF. As DNA, the CDR3 is TGTGCCAGCAGCCCACAGGGCGTCGGGAATGAAAAACTGTTTTTT.

The V and J genes are TRBV28 and TRBJ1-5; D is unresolved. Germline-derived CDR1 and CDR2 are MDHEN and SYDVKM. V was shortened by 5 bases and J by 6 bases, with 17 bases between the two germline ends. The CDR3 covers 15 residues. The CDR3 DNA reads as TGTGCCAGCAGTAGCCCGACCCTATTGGGTCAGCCCCAGCATTTT. This encodes CASSSPTLLGQPQHF. The full variable domain, rest sourced from reference TRBV28 and TRBJ1-5, is DVKVTQSSRYLVKRTGEKVFLECVQDMDHENMFWYRQDPGLGLRLIYFSYDVKMKEKGDIPEGYSVSREKKERFSLILESASTNQTSMYLCASSSPTLLGQPQHFGDGTRLSIL.

The rearrangement links TRBV23-1 to TRBJ1-1; D might be TRBD1 (5 bases). TRBV23-1 is identified as an open reading frame with a role that is uncertain. V lost 7 bases and J 4 bases, leaving 19 bases between the germline ends. The CDR3 covers 15 residues. The CDR3 spells CASTQTSGQGTEAFF. Written as DNA, the CDR3 is TGCGCCAGCACCCAAACGAGCGGGCAGGGCACTGAAGCTTTCTTT.

The J gene is TRBJ2-2, the V gene TRBV7-3; perhaps D is TRBD1 or TRBD2 (5 bases each). Germline V lookup: CDR1 SGHTA, CDR2 FQGTGA. This CDR3 is 13 amino acids long. The V and J ends lost 5 bases and 6 bases respectively, with 10 bases between them. Here the CDR3 DNA reads TGTGCCAGCAGCCTTACGGGGCCCGGGGAGCTGTTTTTT. The encoded protein is CASSLTGPGELFF.

The V gene is TRBV5-4, the J gene TRBJ2-2, with 10 bases lining up with TRBD2. The CDR3 consists of 16 residues. The V segment lost 4 bases and the J segment 1 base; nucleotides outside the gene matches: 4. CDR1 is SGHNT, CDR2 YYREEE, per germline (reference sequence). The CDR3 DNA reads TGTGCCAGCAGCCCAGGGACTAGCGAGAACACCGGGGAGCTGTTTTTT. Protein product: CASSPGTSENTGELFF. Together with reference TRBV5-4 and TRBJ2-2, the CDR3 gives the full variable domain: ETGVTQSPTHLIKTRGQQVTLRCSSQSGHNTVSWYQQALGQGPQFIFQYYREEENGRGNFPPRFSGLQFPNYSSELNVNALELDDSALYLCASSPGTSENTGELFFGEGSRLTVL.

The chain recombines TRBV7-8 with TRBJ1-1; D gene unclear. Trimming removed 6 bases from V and 9 bases from J, with 17 bases in between. This CDR3 region has 13 residues. Germline-derived CDR1 and CDR2 are SGHVS and FQNEAQ. CDR3 sequence reads: CASRLLGLEKAFF. As DNA, the CDR3 is TGTGCCAGCAGGTTACTGGGCCTAGAAAAAGCTTTCTTT.

To note about this clone: A far larger clone is one base from this, pointing to a likely read error. This chain uses TRBV15 with TRBJ2-5; 8 bases match TRBD1. CDR3 length equals 14 residues. CDR1 LNHNV and CDR2 YYDKDF come from the germline V gene (reference sequence). The V and J ends lost 2 bases and 5 bases, in that order; junction bases with no gene match: 4. The CDR3 spells CATSRPGTGETQYF. CDR3 DNA: TGTGCCACCAGCAGACCGGGGACAGGCGAGACCCAGTACTTC.

The CDR3 region is CSAKDRAEAFF. In DNA, the CDR3 is TGCAGTGCCAAAGACAGGGCTGAAGCTTTCTTT. V and J are TRBV20-1 and TRBJ1-1; 7 nucleotides match TRBD1. V shed 6 bases, J shed 6 bases, and the junction held 4 bases outside the gene matches. The CDR3 contains 11 residues. Per germline, CDR1 DFQATT and CDR2 SNEGSKA (reference sequence).

The CDR3 DNA follows: TGTGCCACCAGCGCCAGAGGGACCGGGGAGCTGTTTTTT. Its translation: CATSARGTGELFF. This chain connects TRBV15 to TRBJ2-2; TRBD2 might be the D (5 bases). Germline-derived CDR1 and CDR2 are LNHNV and YYDKDF (reference sequence). The CDR3 has 13 residues. V was clipped by 5 bases and J by 5 bases, with 9 bases between them.

The rearrangement uses TRBV28 and TRBJ2-7, with D unresolved. The germline V and J ends were trimmed by 6 bases and 6 bases, with 9 bases remaining between them. This CDR3 region has 11 residues. Looked up from germline, CDR1 is MDHEN and CDR2 is SYDVKM. The CDR3 DNA sequence: TGTGCCAGCAGCCAATCTAGCGAGCAGTACTTC. It specifies CASSQSSEQYF.

The chain joins TRBV18 to TRBJ2-3; the D is unclear. The CDR3 runs to 15 residues. From germline, CDR1 is KGHSH and CDR2 LQKENI. V was cut by 3 bases and J by 0 bases, with 10 bases left in between. The CDR3 bases are TGTGCCAGCTCACCCGGGCAGTCCAGCACAGATACGCAGTATTTT. Encoded protein: CASSPGQSSTDTQYF.

Comments on this clone: A much larger clone is a single base away; this may be a read error. J is TRBJ2-1 and V is TRBV29-1; D gene ambiguous. Germline CDR1 SQVTM, CDR2 ANQGSEA. The V gene lost 5 bases and the J gene lost 0 bases, with 11 bases spanning the gap. The CDR3 totals 14 residues. In DNA form, the CDR3 reads TGCAGCGTTTCCCCGGTTCCCTCCTACAATGAGCAGTTCTTC. Its translation is CSVSPVPSYNEQFF.

The V gene is TRBV28, the J gene TRBJ2-5; D not certain. The CDR3 runs 13 residues. The ends were cut back, 7 bases at V and 3 bases at J, with 12 bases in the middle. Germline V lookup: CDR1 MDHEN, CDR2 SYDVKM. In nucleotides, the CDR3 is TGTGCCAGCACGGAGCCTCCGAAAGAGACCCAGTACTTC. It is translated as CASTEPPKETQYF.